The source of this TCR beta chain is a study of T cell repertoires in cytomegalovirus infection. The study's findings and limits: Across the ex vivo response, the dominant clonotypes were HLA-C-restricted CMV-specific TCR beta clonotypes.

With regard to this clonotype: Its cognate antigen is unknown.

This CDR3 region has 12 residues. V lost 3 bases and J 4 bases, leaving 9 bases between the germline ends. From germline, CDR1 is SQVTM and CDR2 ANQGSEA. TCRdb ran MiXCR on the reads and lists one entry per CDR3 protein. The table shows about 890,000 distinct CDR3 sequences, with around 30% occurring only once. The chain links TRBV29-1 to TRBJ2-5; no firm D call. The source is a human donor in good health (CMV status not recorded). Some clones in this sample may be carry-over from other donors' samples. The sequences come from cultured CD8+ T cells from PBMCs, collected from culture after CMV antigen stimulation. CDR3 region: CSVDTAPETQYF. The CDR3 bases are TGCAGCGTTGATACAGCCCCAGAGACCCAGTACTTC.